The 2 T cell receptor beta chains in this list originate from one sample, sequenced in a study of T cell therapy product for transplant patients. The table came from immunoSEQ multiplex PCR; TCRdb's copy has only in-frame clones and leaves some out. The sample shows around 820 clones, approximately 43% of them seen only once. The antigens these receptors bind are not known. The sample label spelled out: CMVpp65/IE-1-reactive T cells enriched by IFNgamma capture and expanded in vitro. PBMCs were stimulated 6 hours with CMV pp65 and IE-1 peptide pools. An IFNgamma secretion assay positively selected the IFNgamma-producing cells after CMV stimulation. Enriched IFNgamma+ cells grew for roughly 20 days with irradiated autologous feeders and either IL-7/IL-15 or IL-2. The source material was a sorted cell population cultured from PBMCs. The receptors here all came from an adult in good health.

The CDR3 nucleotides are TGTGCCAGCACCCAGGGGAGGGGAGGAGGCGGCTACACCTTC. It encodes CASTQGRGGGGYTF. This chain connects TRBV6-6 to TRBJ1-2; TRBD1 might be the D (6 bases). Germline V CDR1 and CDR2: MNHNY, SVGAGI (reference sequence). This CDR3 comprises 14 residues. Trimming pared 7 bases from V and 8 bases from J, leaving 20 bases between.

V gene TRBV28 combines with J gene TRBJ1-3; D is unresolved. CDR3 size: 13 residues. Germline lookup yields CDR1 MDHEN and CDR2 SYDVKM. V shed 6 bases and J shed 3 bases, with 9 bases lying between them. In nucleotides, the CDR3 is TGTGCCAGCAGCCTAACGAATGGAAACACCATATATTTT. Protein: CASSLTNGNTIYF. The full variable domain, completed using reference TRBV28 and TRBJ1-3, is DVKVTQSSRYLVKRTGEKVFLECVQDMDHENMFWYRQDPGLGLRLIYFSYDVKMKEKGDIPEGYSVSREKKERFSLILESASTNQTSMYLCASSLTNGNTIYFGEGSWLTVV.